This T cell receptor (beta chain) was identified during a study of control samples from healthy donors and cancer patients. Looked up from germline, CDR1 is DFQATT and CDR2 is SNEGSKA (reference sequence). The CDR3 loop spans 11 amino acids. Clones were read by immunoSEQ multiplex PCR, and TCRdb kept only the in-frame ones, dropping some. Seen here are 180,000 or so clones, 91% observed once, and the top ten hold roughly 1.6%. The chain uses TRBV20-1 and TRBJ2-3; D is possibly TRBD1 (6 bases). Sequenced input: blood. This TCR came from a woman between 25 and 40 years old in good health. CDR3 residues: CRQGFTDTQYF. The CDR3 DNA is TGCAGACAGGGTTTTACAGATACGCAGTATTTT.